The 17 T cell receptor beta chains below were found in one sample sequenced in a study of cytomegalovirus exposure and HLA in healthy donors. PCR was performed using 60 Vbeta and 13 Jbeta primers. Measured with immunoSEQ multiplex PCR; TCRdb has only the in-frame clones, and not every one. Of under 200,000 clones in the sample, roughly 87% are singletons; the top ten hold around 0.99%. The source material was PBMCs. These TCRs come from a boy between 2 and 10 years old in good health and CMV-seronegative.

The chain uses TRBV2 and TRBJ2-7; weak D call: TRBD2 (5 bases). The germline V gene encodes CDR1 SNHLY and CDR2 FYNNEI. This CDR3 region has 13 residues. V was clipped by 6 bases and J by 4 bases, with 13 bases between them. This CDR3 reads CASSGTTGYEQYF. DNA for the CDR3: TGTGCCAGCAGCGGAACGACGGGATACGAGCAGTACTTC.

V usage is TRBV11-2 and J usage is TRBJ2-7; D not resolved. V was shortened by 0 bases and J by 4 bases, with 13 bases between the two germline ends. The CDR3 runs 15 residues. Germline V CDR1 and CDR2: SGHAT, FQNNGV. The CDR3 region has the DNA TGTGCCAGCAGCTTAGAGGGTAGCCCCGGTTACGAGCAGTACTTC. This gives the protein CASSLEGSPGYEQYF.

J is TRBJ2-5 and V is TRBV5-1, with TRBD1 matching 11 bases. This CDR3 comprises 14 residues. Per the germline V gene, CDR1 is SGHRS and CDR2 is YFSETQ. Trimming took 3 bases from V and 4 from J; bases not matched to a gene: 2. CDR3 amino acids: CASSSDRGRETQYF. In DNA form, the CDR3 reads TGCGCCAGCAGCTCGGACAGGGGGCGAGAGACCCAGTACTTC.

This clone was seen a few times. The chain has TRBV6-4 and TRBJ2-7; possible D gene TRBD1, 6 bases. This CDR3 has 15 amino acids. Germline-derived CDR1 and CDR2 are MRHNA and SNTAGT. V was shortened by 6 bases and J by 1 base, with 16 bases between the two germline ends. This chain's CDR3 is CASRLMGHQSYEQYF. The CDR3 DNA reads TGTGCCAGCAGACTCATGGGACACCAATCCTACGAGCAGTACTTC.

The chain carries TRBV30 and TRBJ2-7, with D possibly matching TRBD2 (5 bases). Trimming left V 0 bases short and J 3 bases short, with 9 bases between. The length of the CDR3 is 13 residues. CDR1 GTSNPN and CDR2 SVGIG come from the germline V gene (reference sequence). The chain's CDR3 is CAWSVGGGYEQYF. The DNA of the CDR3 is TGTGCCTGGAGTGTAGGTGGAGGCTACGAGCAGTACTTC.

The J gene is TRBJ1-2, the V gene TRBV27; TRBD1 is a possible D gene (6 bases). Germline V gene sequence: CDR1 MNHEY, CDR2 SMNVEV (reference sequence). The ends were cut back, 7 bases at V and 3 bases at J, with 27 bases in the middle. CDR3 length: 18 amino acids. The CDR3 nucleotides are TGTGCCAGCACTAAAAGGGTACAGGGCGGCCAACTCCACTATGGCTACACCTTC. Translated, it gives CASTKRVQGGQLHYGYTF.

V gene TRBV18 combines with J gene TRBJ2-3, with 8 bases that match TRBD1. CDR1 and CDR2 from the germline V gene are KGHSH and LQKENI. CDR3 length: 18 residues. After removal of 0 bases from V and 0 bases from J, the junction contained 8 bases not matched to a gene. The CDR3 sequence: CASSPPQGGLGSTDTQYF. The CDR3 DNA is TGTGCCAGCTCACCACCACAGGGGGGACTGGGTAGCACAGATACGCAGTATTTT.

CDR3 region: CAWSILSSGNTIYF. CDR3 in DNA: TGTGCCTGGAGTATTCTTAGCTCTGGAAACACCATATATTTT. The genes are TRBV30 and TRBJ1-3; D is undetermined. The CDR3 length is 14 residues. Trimming left V 2 bases short and J 0 bases short, with 8 bases between. Germline loops: CDR1 GTSNPN, CDR2 SVGIG (reference sequence).

This clone was counted only a few times. The rearrangement uses TRBV10-3 and TRBJ1-1, with 7 positions matching TRBD1. This CDR3 spans 14 amino acids. V lost 3 bases, J lost 3 bases, and 4 bases stayed unmatched. Germline values: CDR1 ENHRY, CDR2 SYGVKD. Here the CDR3 DNA reads TGTGCCATCAGTGAAGAGACAGGGTACACTGAAGCTTTCTTT. This encodes CAISEETGYTEAFF.

CDR3 region: CASSESGGARGAFF. Here the CDR3 DNA reads TGTGCCAGCAGTGAGTCGGGGGGGGCGCGGGGAGCTTTCTTT. The chain employs TRBV6-1 and TRBJ1-1; TRBD1 is a possible D gene (6 bases). Trimming took off 3 bases at V and 10 bases at J, with 18 bases between the two ends. This CDR3 spans 14 amino acids. Germline CDR1 is MNHNS and CDR2 is SASEGT.

The V gene is TRBV4-1, the J gene TRBJ2-5, with TRBD2 matching 13 bases. The CDR3 totals 16 residues. Germline V CDR1 and CDR2: MGHRA, YSYEKL. V trimming: 4 bases; J trimming: 5 bases; junction bases outside the gene matches: 7. The CDR3 loop reads CASSRSLAGGHETQYF. In nucleotides, the CDR3 is TGCGCCAGCAGCCGATCACTAGCGGGGGGGCACGAGACCCAGTACTTC.

The chain has TRBV14 and TRBJ2-1, with D possibly matching TRBD1 (6 bases). This CDR3 contains 15 residues. Trimming removed 1 base at V and 5 bases at J, with 12 bases between. Looked up from germline, CDR1 is SGHDN and CDR2 is FVKESK. The CDR3 is CASSQVGTRNNEQFF. CDR3 nucleotide sequence: TGTGCCAGCAGCCAAGTCGGGACAAGAAACAATGAGCAGTTCTTC.

The genes are TRBV15 and TRBJ1-1; D perhaps matches TRBD1 (6 bases). V was clipped by 3 bases and J by 1 base, with 12 bases between them. This CDR3 has 15 amino acids. CDR1 and CDR2 from the germline V gene are LNHNV and YYDKDF (reference sequence). DNA of the CDR3: TGTGCCACCAGCAGCAGGGGACACGGGAACACTGAAGCTTTCTTT. It yields the protein CATSSRGHGNTEAFF.

The gene calls are TRBV6-1 and TRBJ1-5, with D hard to call. V lost 3 bases and J lost 6, with 9 bases in between. The CDR3 has 13 residues. Per germline, CDR1 MNHNS and CDR2 SASEGT. The CDR3 spells CASSDLGGQPQHF. CDR3 DNA sequence: TGTGCCAGCAGTGATTTGGGAGGTCAGCCCCAGCATTTT.

This clone was recorded once. J is TRBJ1-2 and V is TRBV21-1; TRBD1 is taken as the D call from the table, unchecked against the DNA. TRBV21-1 is a pseudogene segment. The CDR3 extends over 15 amino acids. CDR3 amino acids: CASSTSTGLCCGYTF. The CDR3 nucleotides are TGTGCCAGCAGCACGTCGACAGGGCTCTGTTGTGGCTACACCTTC.

The rearrangement joins TRBV28 to TRBJ1-5, with 8 bases that match TRBD1. The CDR3 is 16 amino acids. J lost 11 bases, V lost 4 bases, and 16 bases had no gene match. Germline CDR1 MDHEN, CDR2 SYDVKM. CDR3 sequence reads: CASSSYRRDRLVAQHF. The DNA of the CDR3 is TGTGCCAGCAGTTCCTACCGCCGGGACAGGCTCGTGGCCCAGCATTTT.

The rearrangement uses TRBV6-4 and TRBJ1-1; D is uncertain. Looked up from germline, CDR1 is MRHNA and CDR2 is SNTAGT. V was cut by 8 bases and J by 7 bases, with 17 bases left in between. The CDR3 runs to 13 residues. The CDR3 region is CASPNFPGGEAFF. DNA for the CDR3: TGTGCCAGCCCAAACTTCCCGGGAGGTGAAGCTTTCTTT.